Presented here are 13 T cell receptor beta chains from one specimen sequenced in a study of Ad26.COV2.S vaccination and SARS-CoV-2 variants. Sequenced by immunoSEQ multiplex PCR; TCRdb stores in-frame clones only, minus some. The table shows about 420,000 clones, with 88% occurring only once. Treatment of the sample: some 20 received Ad26.COV2.S at low or high dose, single or two shots; 5 received placebo; per-sample allocation not given. The samples were gathered on day 63 after the first injection of vaccine or placebo. The sample consisted of peripheral blood, taken in a trial of Ad26.COV2.S vaccine versus placebo. These receptors all stem from a person between 18 and 59 years old who received the Ad26.COV2.S COVID-19 vaccine or a placebo.

This chain joins TRBV7-9 and TRBJ1-5; TRBD1 agrees at 7 bases. J was trimmed by 4 bases and V by 5 bases; bases with no gene match: 8. Germline loops: CDR1 SEHNR, CDR2 FQNEAQ (reference sequence). The CDR3 covers 15 residues. This chain's CDR3 is CASSPGGRGNQPQHF. CDR3 coding DNA: TGTGCCAGCAGCCCAGGGGGACGCGGGAATCAGCCCCAGCATTTT.

The chain combines TRBV4-1 with TRBJ1-2; D unresolved. This CDR3 contains 15 residues. The V end was cut by 8 bases, the J end by 5 bases, with 21 bases between. Germline V lookup: CDR1 MGHRA, CDR2 YSYEKL. DNA of the CDR3: TGCGCCAGCCGGGGTTTCTACGAAAAGGAGTATGGCTACACCTTC. The encoded protein is CASRGFYEKEYGYTF.

The chain uses TRBV27 and TRBJ1-6; D is perhaps TRBD1 (6 bases). V gave up 3 bases and J gave up 7 bases, with 10 bases separating them. In germline, CDR1 is MNHEY, CDR2 SMNVEV (reference sequence). CDR3 length: 14 amino acids. CDR3 sequence: CASSFTGKNSPLHF. Written as DNA, the CDR3 is TGTGCCAGCAGTTTCACAGGGAAAAATTCACCCCTCCACTTT.

This chain connects TRBV4-3 to TRBJ2-7; unclear D gene. V lost 4 bases, J lost 1 base, and 11 bases lay in between. The CDR3 extends over 14 amino acids. CDR1 and CDR2 (germline): LGHNA, YSLEER. The CDR3 is CASSRRLQSYEQYF. CDR3 DNA: TGCGCCAGCAGCCGGCGGTTACAATCCTACGAGCAGTACTTC.

The chain has TRBV5-5 and TRBJ2-7; D not certain. V dropped 0 bases and J dropped 2 bases, with 6 bases sitting between them. The CDR3 is 13 amino acids. Germline V gives CDR1 SGHKS, CDR2 YYEKEE (reference sequence). The CDR3 spells CASSLGFAYEQYF. CDR3 nucleotide sequence: TGTGCCAGCAGCTTGGGCTTTGCCTACGAGCAGTACTTC. The variable domain in full, with the rest retrieved from reference TRBV5-5 and TRBJ2-7, is DAGVTQSPTHLIKTRGQQVTLRCSPISGHKSVSWYQQVLGQGPQFIFQYYEKEERGRGNFPDRFSARQFPNYSSELNVNALLLGDSALYLCASSLGFAYEQYFGPGTRLTVT.

This chain uses TRBV6-2 or TRBV6-3 with TRBJ1-1; 7 bases fit TRBD1. CDR3 length: 15 amino acids. Unmatched junction bases numbered 8, after V lost 3 bases and J lost 4 bases. Looked up from germline, CDR1 is MNHEY and CDR2 is SVGEGT. The CDR3 is CASSYRGGRSTEAFF. The CDR3 DNA follows: TGTGCCAGCAGTTATCGAGGGGGCAGGAGCACTGAAGCTTTCTTT.

The rearrangement uses TRBV5-6 and TRBJ2-5, with 9 positions matching TRBD2. Losses at the gene ends were 4 bases for V and 1 base for J; bases not matched to a gene: 5. Germline values: CDR1 SGHDT, CDR2 YYEEEE. CDR3 length equals 15 residues. The CDR3 reads CASSLAGQIQETQYF. The CDR3 DNA follows: TGTGCCAGCAGCCTAGCGGGACAGATCCAAGAGACCCAGTACTTC.

There are a few counts of this clone. This chain uses TRBV29-1 with TRBJ1-2; D is uncertain. The V gene lost 4 bases and the J gene lost 8 bases, with 14 bases spanning the gap. This CDR3 has 12 residues. Germline CDR1 and CDR2: SQVTM and ANQGSEA. In DNA form, the CDR3 reads TGCAGCGTTGGCGGTCAGGCTGAGGGCTACACCTTC. Its translation: CSVGGQAEGYTF.

The chain uses TRBV21-1 and TRBJ2-5; the table assigns TRBD1, which was not confirmed against the DNA. TRBV21-1 is described as a pseudogene. CDR3 length equals 22 residues. As DNA, the CDR3 is TGTGCCAGCAGCAGCCCCCAAGACAGGGTAAAGATCCCCACGTTGGGGCAAGAGACCCAGTACTTC. This sequence encodes CASSSPQDRVKIPTLGQETQYF.

The rearrangement uses TRBV6-2 or TRBV6-3 and TRBJ2-7, with a possible D match to TRBD2 (5 bases). The germline V and J ends were trimmed by 2 bases and 1 base, with 9 bases remaining between them. Germline V gives CDR1 MNHEY, CDR2 SVGEGT. The CDR3 runs to 14 residues. In nucleotides, the CDR3 is TGTGCCAGCAGTTACCTAGCTAGTTCCTACGAGCAGTACTTC. This encodes CASSYLASSYEQYF.

The gene calls are TRBV18 and TRBJ2-1; D remains ambiguous. This CDR3 comprises 15 residues. The germline gives CDR1 KGHSH, CDR2 LQKENI. The ends were cut back, 2 bases at V and 3 bases at J, with 11 bases in the middle. The CDR3 DNA sequence: TGTGCCAGCTCACCAGGAATAGGGCGCTACAATGAGCAGTTCTTC. This gives the protein CASSPGIGRYNEQFF.

This clone was found once. The rearrangement joins TRBV19 to TRBJ2-4, with 9 bases identical to TRBD2. CDR3 length equals 16 residues. Germline V gene lookup returns CDR1 LNHDA and CDR2 SQIVND (reference sequence). V lost 5 bases to trimming and J lost 5 bases; unmatched junction nucleotides: 10. The CDR3: CASSLPGRGGENIQYF. CDR3 coding DNA: TGTGCCAGTAGTCTGCCCGGGCGGGGGGGCGAAAACATTCAGTACTTC.

The rearrangement uses TRBV19 and TRBJ1-2, with TRBD1 identical over 9 bases. This CDR3 has 17 amino acids. V was clipped by 2 bases and J by 3 bases; unmatched bases: 10. CDR1 and CDR2 from the germline V gene are LNHDA and SQIVND (reference sequence). CDR3 protein: CASSITSGTGIYYGYTF. The CDR3 DNA is TGTGCCAGTAGTATAACTTCAGGGACAGGGATATACTATGGCTACACCTTC.